The 25 T cell receptor beta chains below all came from one sample that was sequenced in a study of blood T cell repertoires in COVID-19. Clones were sequenced by immunoSEQ multiplex PCR, and TCRdb holds only the in-frame ones, with some missing. Of 110,000 or so clones in the sample, roughly nine tenths were seen once. Sequencing was done on a sample of peripheral blood. The receptor set was obtained from an older man who had recovered from COVID-19.

The chain has TRBV10-3 and TRBJ1-5; D perhaps matches TRBD1 (5 bases). Germline assignment: CDR1 ENHRY and CDR2 SYGVKD. CDR3 length: 15 amino acids. The V and J ends lost 3 bases and 3 bases respectively, with 12 bases between them. CDR3 amino acids: CAISESRVDNQPQHF. In DNA form, the CDR3 reads TGTGCCATCAGTGAATCCAGGGTTGACAATCAGCCCCAGCATTTT.

The chain couples TRBV19 to TRBJ1-5, with a weak D call TRBD1 (5 bases). This CDR3 contains 13 residues. Germline values: CDR1 LNHDA, CDR2 SQIVND (reference sequence). V shed 7 bases and J shed 9 bases, with 16 bases lying between them. The CDR3 protein is CASMPPPRGPQHF. The CDR3 nucleotides read TGTGCCAGTATGCCCCCCCCAAGGGGGCCCCAGCATTTT. Full variable domain (rest looked up from reference TRBV19 and TRBJ1-5): DGGITQSPKYLFRKEGQNVTLSCEQNLNHDAMYWYRQDPGQGLRLIYYSQIVNDFQKGDIAEGYSVSREKKESFPLTVTSAQKNPTAFYLCASMPPPRGPQHFGDGTRLSIL.

The V call is TRBV7-9, the J call TRBJ2-5; 8 nucleotides match TRBD1. This CDR3 region has 14 residues. Trimming removed 8 bases from V and 7 bases from J; junction bases left unmatched: 12. The germline CDR1 and CDR2 sequences are SEHNR and FQNEAQ (reference sequence). CDR3 DNA sequence: TGTGCCAGCGGGGAGGACAGGGCTCTATGGACCCAGTACTTC. This codes for CASGEDRALWTQYF.

The chain joins TRBV11-3 to TRBJ2-2; 9 bases align to TRBD2. Germline CDR1 SGHNT, CDR2 YENEEA. Trimming at V came to 1 base and at J to 6 bases, leaving 3 bases not matched to a gene. The CDR3 consists of 15 residues. CDR3 DNA: TGTGCCAGCAGCTTAGGCCTAGCGGGACCCGGGGAGCTGTTTTTT. Translation: CASSLGLAGPGELFF. The variable domain in full, completed from reference TRBV11-3 and TRBJ2-2, reads EAGVVQSPRYKIIEKKQPVAFWCNPISGHNTLYWYLQNLGQGPELLIRYENEEAVDDSQLPKDRFSAERLKGVDSTLKIQPAELGDSAVYLCASSLGLAGPGELFFGEGSRLTVL.

CDR3 in amino acids: CASSLVGGPGRRRTPYEQYF. Here the CDR3 DNA reads TGTGCCAGCAGCTTAGTAGGGGGACCCGGTCGACGGCGGACGCCCTACGAGCAGTACTTC. This sequence joins TRBV7-7 and TRBJ2-7, with a tentative D call TRBD1 (6 bases). The germline gives CDR1 SSHAT, CDR2 FNYEAQ (reference sequence). V dropped 1 base and J dropped 2 bases, with 27 bases sitting between them. The CDR3 has 20 residues.

The V call is TRBV7-9, the J call TRBJ1-6, with D perhaps matching TRBD1 (5 bases). This CDR3 comprises 16 residues. The V end was cut by 5 bases, the J end by 2 bases, with 13 bases between. Per germline, CDR1 SEHNR and CDR2 FQNEAQ (reference sequence). Written as DNA, the CDR3 is TGTGCCAGCAGCCCCAGTGCAGGGACCTATAATTCACCCCTCCACTTT. The encoded protein is CASSPSAGTYNSPLHF. Full variable domain (outside the CDR3, taken from reference TRBV7-9 and TRBJ1-6): DTGVSQNPRHKITKRGQNVTFRCDPISEHNRLYWYRQTLGQGPEFLTYFQNEAQLEKSRLLSDRFSAERPKGSFSTLEIQRTEQGDSAMYLCASSPSAGTYNSPLHFGNGTRLTVT.

This rearrangement joins TRBV20-1 to TRBJ1-1; D perhaps matches TRBD1 (5 bases). The length of the CDR3 is 11 residues. Germline CDR1 and CDR2: DFQATT and SNEGSKA (reference sequence). V lost 4 bases and J 5 bases, leaving 8 bases between the germline ends. The CDR3 loop reads CSANRLTEAFF. DNA for the CDR3: TGCAGTGCTAACAGGTTGACTGAAGCTTTCTTT.

This chain uses TRBV3-1 (or the pseudogene TRBV3-2) with TRBJ1-1; D might be TRBD1 (5 bases). CDR1 LGHDT and CDR2 YNNKEL come from the germline V gene (reference sequence). This CDR3 comprises 13 residues. Deletions cut 6 bases from V and 7 bases from J, with 15 bases between. CDR3 region: CASRSPGEGEAFF. The CDR3 DNA follows: TGTGCCAGCAGGTCCCCGGGGGAGGGTGAAGCTTTCTTT.

The V and J genes are TRBV5-4 and TRBJ2-1, with TRBD1 matching over 7 bases. Germline values: CDR1 SGHNT, CDR2 YYREEE (reference sequence). This CDR3 is built from 16 residues. Unmatched junction bases numbered 16, after V lost 4 bases and J lost 9 bases. This chain's CDR3 is CASSPLRGGYRGEQFF. In DNA form, the CDR3 reads TGTGCCAGCAGCCCCCTAAGAGGGGGCTACCGGGGTGAGCAGTTCTTC. The whole variable domain, remainder taken from reference TRBV5-4 and TRBJ2-1, is ETGVTQSPTHLIKTRGQQVTLRCSSQSGHNTVSWYQQALGQGPQFIFQYYREEENGRGNFPPRFSGLQFPNYSSELNVNALELDDSALYLCASSPLRGGYRGEQFFGPGTRLTVL.

The gene calls are TRBV19 and TRBJ2-7; 12 bases fit TRBD2. The J segment lost 2 bases and the V segment lost 5 bases, leaving 4 bases of the junction unmatched. Per the germline V gene, CDR1 is LNHDA and CDR2 is SQIVND (reference sequence). The CDR3 consists of 15 residues. The DNA of the CDR3 is TGTGCCAGTAGTCGGACTAGCGGGGCACCCTACGAGCAGTACTTC. This gives the protein CASSRTSGAPYEQYF.

This clone was observed a handful of times. This chain uses TRBV5-8 with TRBJ2-7; weak D call: TRBD2 (7 bases). Deletions cut 3 bases from V and 7 bases from J, with 20 bases between. This CDR3 is 15 amino acids long. Germline CDR1 SGHTS, CDR2 YDEGEE. The CDR3 loop reads CASSYTTWGGGEQYF. The CDR3 DNA follows: TGTGCCAGCAGCTACACTACGTGGGGGGGCGGAGAGCAGTACTTC. The entire variable domain, with the rest obtained from reference TRBV5-8 and TRBJ2-7, is as follows: EAGVTQSPTHLIKTRGQQATLRCSPISGHTSVYWYQQALGLGLQFLLWYDEGEERNRGNFPPRFSGRQFPNYSSELNVNALELEDSALYLCASSYTTWGGGEQYFGPGTRLTVT.

J is TRBJ2-7 and V is TRBV18; TRBD1 aligns across 8 bases. Germline CDR1 and CDR2: KGHSH and LQKENI. The CDR3 runs 15 residues. Losses at the gene ends were 2 bases for V and 2 bases for J; bases not matched to a gene: 5. The CDR3 sequence: CASSPDRGEAYEQYF. CDR3 DNA sequence: TGTGCCAGCTCACCAGACAGGGGTGAGGCCTACGAGCAGTACTTC.

This clone was recorded a few times. V gene TRBV6-5 combines with J gene TRBJ1-2, with 8 bases lining up with TRBD1. The CDR3 is 14 residues long. The V and J ends lost 0 bases and 8 bases, in that order; junction bases with no gene match: 5. Germline V CDR1 and CDR2: MNHEY, SVGAGI. In DNA form, the CDR3 reads TGTGCCAGCAGTTACTCGGACAGGGCTACCGGCTACACCTTC. This gives the protein CASSYSDRATGYTF.

Worth noting for this clone: Other DNA variants within this sample encode the same CDR3. V usage is TRBV28 and J usage is TRBJ1-4; 7 bases match TRBD1. CDR3 length: 15 amino acids. Germline CDR1 reads MDHEN; CDR2 reads SYDVKM. V shed 2 bases and J 0 bases; nucleotides not matched to a gene: 0. The CDR3 is CASSLQGATNEKLFF. CDR3 sequence (DNA): TGTGCCAGCAGTTTACAGGGGGCAACTAATGAAAAACTGTTTTTT.

The V gene is TRBV28, the J gene TRBJ2-7, with 7 positions matching TRBD1. Germline lookup yields CDR1 MDHEN and CDR2 SYDVKM. The V and J ends lost 8 bases and 7 bases, in that order; junction bases with no gene match: 14. This CDR3 has 14 amino acids. CDR3 nucleotide sequence: TGTGCCAGCTCAGTGGAACAGGGGTTAGGGGAGCAGTACTTC. It is translated as CASSVEQGLGEQYF.

The genes are TRBV18 and TRBJ1-5, with D unresolved. CDR1 is KGHSH, CDR2 LQKENI, per germline. The CDR3 sequence is 17 residues long. Trimming took 3 bases from V and 0 from J, leaving 15 bases between them. In DNA form, the CDR3 reads TGTGCCAGCTCACCGGCGGCAGCCTTTAATAGCAATCAGCCCCAGCATTTT. This sequence encodes CASSPAAAFNSNQPQHF.

The rearrangement links TRBV18 to TRBJ2-7; 13 bases agree with TRBD2. Germline V gene data show CDR1 as KGHSH and CDR2 as LQKENI. V shed 4 bases, J shed 6 bases, and the junction held 6 bases outside the gene matches. The length of the CDR3 is 15 residues. The CDR3 is CASSRGLAGDPEQYF. Here the CDR3 DNA reads TGTGCCAGCTCACGTGGACTAGCGGGAGATCCCGAGCAGTACTTC.

V is TRBV7-9 and J is TRBJ1-3; D is uncertain. This CDR3 is 14 amino acids long. V lost 1 base to trimming and J lost 0 bases, with 4 bases between them. CDR1 is SEHNR and CDR2 is FQNEAQ in the germline V gene (reference sequence). This CDR3 reads CASSLDISGNTIYF. In nucleotides, the CDR3 is TGTGCCAGCAGCTTAGACATCTCTGGAAACACCATATATTTT.

The chain is built from TRBV29-1 and TRBJ2-3; 7 bases match TRBD2. Germline V CDR1 and CDR2: SQVTM, ANQGSEA. The length of the CDR3 is 11 residues. Trimming removed 7 bases from V and 7 bases from J; junction bases left unmatched: 5. This chain's CDR3 is CSAREGYTQYF. The CDR3 nucleotides read TGCAGCGCAAGGGAGGGTTATACGCAGTATTTT.

The genes are TRBV6-1 and TRBJ1-5; 7 nucleotides align to TRBD1. The germline V gene has CDR1 MNHNS and CDR2 SASEGT. CDR3 length: 16 amino acids. The V gene end was trimmed by 3 bases and the J gene end by 3 bases; junction bases not matched to a gene: 8. The CDR3 reads CASSENPGQLNQPQHF. The CDR3 coding sequence is TGTGCCAGCAGTGAGAATCCGGGACAGCTCAATCAGCCCCAGCATTTT.

The chain employs TRBV6-2 or TRBV6-3 and TRBJ2-2, with D hard to call. The CDR3 sequence is 15 residues long. V was pared by 0 bases and J by 4 bases, with 9 bases between. In germline, CDR1 is MNHEY, CDR2 SVGEGT. The CDR3 loop is CASSYSPSVTGELFF. The CDR3 DNA sequence: TGTGCCAGCAGTTACTCTCCGTCTGTCACCGGGGAGCTGTTTTTT.

This clone was recorded a few times. The chain has TRBV18 and TRBJ1-6, with D perhaps matching TRBD1 (6 bases). Trimming left V 6 bases short and J 4 bases short, with 25 bases between. The germline gives CDR1 KGHSH, CDR2 LQKENI. This CDR3 spans 19 amino acids. The CDR3 DNA reads TGTGCCAGCTCGTCCGTCAAACTACAGGGCCCTATATATAATTCACCCCTCCACTTT. The encoded protein is CASSSVKLQGPIYNSPLHF.

The rearrangement links TRBV24-1 to TRBJ2-5; a possible D gene is TRBD1 (6 bases). The CDR3 consists of 15 residues. V lost 3 bases and J 2 bases, leaving 12 bases between the germline ends. Germline loops: CDR1 KGHDR, CDR2 SFDVKD. The CDR3 DNA reads as TGTGCCACCAGTGATCCTCGGACAGATCAAGAGACCCAGTACTTC. Protein: CATSDPRTDQETQYF.

As DNA, the CDR3 is TGTGCCAGCAGCTCTTCCTGGACAGTTGGGAACCCCTACGAGCAGTACTTC. Translating gives CASSSSWTVGNPYEQYF. The chain employs TRBV5-8 and TRBJ2-7; possible D gene TRBD1, 6 bases. Germline V CDR1 and CDR2: SGHTS, YDEGEE. The CDR3 spans 17 residues. Trimming took off 3 bases at V and 2 bases at J, with 21 bases between the two ends.

The CDR3, as DNA: TGTGCCAGCAGCTTAGCGGGAGGCGACTCTGGGGCCAACGTCCTGACTTTC. Residues: CASSLAGGDSGANVLTF. The chain has TRBV7-2 and TRBJ2-6; D possibly corresponds to TRBD2 (6 bases). Germline assignment: CDR1 SGHTA and CDR2 FQGNSA. The length of the CDR3 is 17 residues. Between the trimmed V and J ends, which lost 0 bases and 0 bases, there was a span of 9 bases.